A selection of T cell receptor beta chains follows, all from one sample in a study of blood T cell repertoires in COVID-19. Clones were read by immunoSEQ multiplex PCR, and TCRdb kept only the in-frame ones, dropping some. In the table there are more than 95,000 clones, about 87% of which are singletons. The sequencing input was peripheral blood. Receptors were obtained from a human donor in a cohort sampled during active or convalescent COVID-19. Each CDR3 is given with its conserved first and last residue. The order of the fields is D gene, J gene, clone size, V gene, CDR3 protein, CDR3 DNA. D genes are given only for firm matches. Only part of the rows carry a size: once, few, many, or a class if the clone is expanded.

D gene: -; J gene: TRBJ1-2; clone size: few; V gene: TRBV24-1; CDR3 protein: CATSDGKGGGINYGYTF; CDR3 DNA: TGTGCCACCAGTGATGGGAAGGGAGGGGGGATCAACTATGGCTACACCTTC
D gene: -; J gene: TRBJ2-3; clone size: -; V gene: TRBV14; CDR3 protein: CASSYRQGYTDTQYF; CDR3 DNA: TGTGCCAGCAGCTACCGCCAGGGTTACACAGATACGCAGTATTTT
D gene: TRBD1; J gene: TRBJ1-5; clone size: -; V gene: TRBV30; CDR3 protein: CAWSWTGVNQPQHF; CDR3 DNA: TGTGCCTGGAGTTGGACAGGGGTGAATCAGCCCCAGCATTTT
D gene: -; J gene: TRBJ1-4; clone size: few; V gene: TRBV4-1; CDR3 protein: CASSRRAGAFNEKLFF; CDR3 DNA: TGCGCCAGCAGCAGAAGAGCGGGGGCTTTTAATGAAAAACTGTTTTTT
D gene: -; J gene: TRBJ1-1; clone size: -; V gene: TRBV18; CDR3 protein: CASSPESDIKRVLNTEAFF; CDR3 DNA: TGTGCCAGCTCCCCTGAATCGGACATAAAGCGAGTGTTGAACACTGAAGCTTTCTTT
D gene: -; J gene: TRBJ2-1; clone size: once; V gene: TRBV3-1/TRBV3-2; CDR3 protein: CASSQLVDEQFF; CDR3 DNA: TGTGCCAGCAGCCAATTAGTCGATGAGCAGTTCTTC
D gene: -; J gene: TRBJ1-2; clone size: -; V gene: TRBV6-1; CDR3 protein: CASSEALIGGWGYTF; CDR3 DNA: TGTGCCAGCAGTGAAGCCCTAATCGGGGGTTGGGGCTACACCTTC
D gene: TRBD1; J gene: TRBJ1-6; clone size: -; V gene: TRBV15; CDR3 protein: CATSRAGQGNSPLHF; CDR3 DNA: TGTGCCACCAGCAGAGCGGGACAGGGGAATTCACCCCTCCACTTT
D gene: TRBD1; J gene: TRBJ1-1; clone size: -; V gene: TRBV15; CDR3 protein: CATSRDEGTGRFMNTEAFF; CDR3 DNA: TGTGCCACCAGCAGAGATGAAGGGACAGGGAGATTCATGAACACTGAAGCTTTCTTT
D gene: -; J gene: TRBJ2-4; clone size: -; V gene: TRBV19; CDR3 protein: CASSPGTGTRDKNIQYF; CDR3 DNA: TGTGCCAGTAGTCCCGGGACAGGGACTAGGGACAAAAACATTCAGTACTTC
D gene: TRBD1; J gene: TRBJ1-6; clone size: -; V gene: TRBV28; CDR3 protein: CAGGTAVNSPLHF; CDR3 DNA: TGTGCCGGGGGGACAGCCGTTAATTCACCCCTCCACTTT
D gene: -; J gene: TRBJ1-1; clone size: -; V gene: TRBV6-1; CDR3 protein: CASSEPQRMNTEAFF; CDR3 DNA: TGTGCCAGCAGTGAACCCCAGCGCATGAACACTGAAGCTTTCTTT
D gene: -; J gene: TRBJ1-6; clone size: -; V gene: TRBV5-1; CDR3 protein: CASSLNPGNSPLHF; CDR3 DNA: TGCGCCAGCAGCTTGAACCCAGGGAATTCACCCCTCCACTTT
D gene: -; J gene: TRBJ2-7; clone size: -; V gene: TRBV6-5; CDR3 protein: CASRRTGIQYF; CDR3 DNA: TGTGCCAGCAGACGAACAGGGATACAGTACTTC
D gene: TRBD1; J gene: TRBJ2-7; clone size: -; V gene: TRBV4-2; CDR3 protein: CASSRQGRTYEQYF; CDR3 DNA: TGTGCCAGCAGTAGACAGGGAAGGACCTACGAGCAGTACTTC
D gene: -; J gene: TRBJ1-6; clone size: -; V gene: TRBV6-5; CDR3 protein: CASRPGQRAIPLHF; CDR3 DNA: TGTGCCAGCAGGCCCGGACAGCGCGCTATACCCCTCCACTTT
D gene: -; J gene: TRBJ2-3; clone size: -; V gene: TRBV9; CDR3 protein: CASSVGGEDTQYF; CDR3 DNA: TGTGCCAGCAGCGTAGGGGGGGAAGATACGCAGTATTTT